This T cell receptor beta chain was captured in a study of tumor-infiltrating lymphocytes in primary liver carcinoma. Germline DNA was extracted too, while blood RNA derived from unsorted whole blood. The template, roughly 550 ng total RNA, yielded TCR beta cDNA made with a constant-region primer. Generation of the TCR beta libraries relied on three nested multiplex PCR rounds using slightly modified ARM-PCR. Two initial PCR rounds of roughly 10 cycles each paired TRBV1-TRBV30 forward primers with a C-beta reverse primer. Each CDR3 protein gets one entry after TCRdb re-called the multiplex PCR reads with MiXCR. The sample lists fewer than 400,000 distinct CDR3 sequences, 58% occurring once. Notes on this clonotype: This may stem from a read error, because a much larger clone lies one nucleotide away.

Per germline, CDR1 SQVTM and CDR2 ANQGSEA. Trimming removed 3 bases from V and 0 bases from J, with 17 bases in between. The CDR3 totals 16 residues. The sequenced material came from peripheral blood. The sequence derives from a woman in her thirties with primary liver carcinoma and hepatitis B virus infection. This chain joins TRBV29-1 and TRBJ1-1, with D unclear. The CDR3 region is CSVEVGLQSMNTEAFF. In DNA, the CDR3 is TGCAGCGTTGAGGTGGGCCTCCAAAGCATGAACACTGAAGCTTTCTTT.